The rows below give T cell receptor beta chains drawn from one sample of a study of post-analysis software for immune sequencing data. TCRdb passed the PCR reads through MiXCR, listing each CDR3 protein once. In the table there are 180,000 or so distinct CDR3 sequences, approximately 29% of which are singletons. Specimen: blood. These receptor sequences come from a girl aged 2-17 years with multiple sclerosis. The CDR3 runs from the conserved cysteine through the conserved F or W. A D gene is named only where the DNA matches it firmly. Not every row has a clone size; where given, it reads once, few, many or a size class.

TGTGCCACCAGGTGCGGTCTAGCTGGATCGGAGCAGTACTTC CATRCGLAGSEQYF TRBJ2-7 TRBV12-3/TRBV12-4 . few
TGCGCCAGCAGCCCAGCAAAGGGGGTGGCAGAGATCACCTACAAGCAGTACTTC CASSPAKGVAEITYKQYF TRBJ2-7 TRBV5-1 . .
TGCGCCAGCAGCTTTTTTCACCCTCTCCAGGTGAGGGGGGGCACTGAAGCTTTCTTT CASSFFHPLQVRGGTEAFF TRBJ1-1 TRBV5-1 . few
TGTGCCAGCGGCCGACAAGGGCAGTCTAGCACAGATACGCAGTATTTT CASGRQGQSSTDTQYF TRBJ2-3 TRBV12-3/TRBV12-4 . many
TGCAGTGCTCGCTACAGTAACTCCTACGAGCAGTACTTC CSARYSNSYEQYF TRBJ2-7 TRBV20-1 . many
TGTGCCAGCAGACCAAGAGGGGAGGTTGCAGAGACCCAGTACTTC CASRPRGEVAETQYF TRBJ2-5 TRBV28 . .
TGCGCCAGCAGCTTGGGGGGACAGGGCGCTTTCTTT CASSLGGQGAFF TRBJ1-1 TRBV5-1 TRBD1 .
TGTGCCAGCAGCTTAGTAGGGGGCGGCGGGACTGGGGAGTTCTTC CASSLVGGGGTGEFF TRBJ2-1 TRBV7-2 . many
TGTGCCAGCAGCTTAGTGTGGAGGGCAGGCGACACTGAAGCTTTCTTT CASSLVWRAGDTEAFF TRBJ1-1 TRBV7-2 . .
TGTGCCAGCAGCTTGCAGACGACTGGCAATCGGCCCCAGCATTTT CASSLQTTGNRPQHF TRBJ1-5 TRBV5-6 . .
TGCAGTGCCACGGGGGCGGGGGCCTCCTACGAGCAGTACTTC CSATGAGASYEQYF TRBJ2-7 TRBV20-1 . .
TGTGCCAGCAGCTTAGGCGCCTACTATGGCTACACCTTC CASSLGAYYGYTF TRBJ1-2 TRBV7-2 . many
TGTGCCTGGAGTGTTAGCGGGACGCATGGCTACACCTTC CAWSVSGTHGYTF TRBJ1-2 TRBV30 . .
TGTGCCAGCAGCCCGAGGGTCGGTAGCAATCAGCCCCAGCATTTT CASSPRVGSNQPQHF TRBJ1-5 TRBV3-1 . .
TGTGCCATCCGGAGCACAGATACGCAGTATTTT CAIRSTDTQYF TRBJ2-3 TRBV14 . .
TGCAGCGTTGAGCGGGAGGTTAGCACAGATACGCAGTATTTT CSVEREVSTDTQYF TRBJ2-3 TRBV29-1 TRBD2 medium-sized
TGTGCCAGCAGTGGGGGACAGGGCGAAGAGACCCAGTACTTC CASSGGQGEETQYF TRBJ2-5 TRBV12-3/TRBV12-4 TRBD1 many